The T cell receptor beta chain described here comes from a study of T cells in Graves' hyperthyroidism and ophthalmopathy. This clonotype was observed many times. A Clinical Activity Score of at least 3, a NOSPECS grade of at least 4 and a duration under 3 months were recorded in the ophthalmopathy patients. The PBMCs studied were ones that came from around 10 ml fresh peripheral blood. Template material for amplifying TCR beta CDR3 regions consisted of RNA transcripts. Researchers ran a first-round RT-PCR on the TCR CDR3 using the HTBI primer set. TCRdb reanalysed the multiplex PCR reads using MiXCR and keeps one entry per CDR3 protein. The sample has about 400,000 distinct CDR3 sequences, roughly 15% seen once. The specimen was blood. This receptor was obtained from a woman aged 25 to 39 with Graves' ophthalmopathy.

The CDR3 bases are TGTGCCAGCAGTTTTATTGGTAGGGGACAGGGTTCCTACGAGCAGTACTTC. It specifies CASSFIGRGQGSYEQYF. V is TRBV11-3 and J is TRBJ2-7; 9 positions agree with TRBD1. Germline lookup yields CDR1 SGHNT and CDR2 YENEEA. This CDR3 contains 17 residues. Trimming cost V 6 bases and J 1 base; bases outside gene matches: 13.